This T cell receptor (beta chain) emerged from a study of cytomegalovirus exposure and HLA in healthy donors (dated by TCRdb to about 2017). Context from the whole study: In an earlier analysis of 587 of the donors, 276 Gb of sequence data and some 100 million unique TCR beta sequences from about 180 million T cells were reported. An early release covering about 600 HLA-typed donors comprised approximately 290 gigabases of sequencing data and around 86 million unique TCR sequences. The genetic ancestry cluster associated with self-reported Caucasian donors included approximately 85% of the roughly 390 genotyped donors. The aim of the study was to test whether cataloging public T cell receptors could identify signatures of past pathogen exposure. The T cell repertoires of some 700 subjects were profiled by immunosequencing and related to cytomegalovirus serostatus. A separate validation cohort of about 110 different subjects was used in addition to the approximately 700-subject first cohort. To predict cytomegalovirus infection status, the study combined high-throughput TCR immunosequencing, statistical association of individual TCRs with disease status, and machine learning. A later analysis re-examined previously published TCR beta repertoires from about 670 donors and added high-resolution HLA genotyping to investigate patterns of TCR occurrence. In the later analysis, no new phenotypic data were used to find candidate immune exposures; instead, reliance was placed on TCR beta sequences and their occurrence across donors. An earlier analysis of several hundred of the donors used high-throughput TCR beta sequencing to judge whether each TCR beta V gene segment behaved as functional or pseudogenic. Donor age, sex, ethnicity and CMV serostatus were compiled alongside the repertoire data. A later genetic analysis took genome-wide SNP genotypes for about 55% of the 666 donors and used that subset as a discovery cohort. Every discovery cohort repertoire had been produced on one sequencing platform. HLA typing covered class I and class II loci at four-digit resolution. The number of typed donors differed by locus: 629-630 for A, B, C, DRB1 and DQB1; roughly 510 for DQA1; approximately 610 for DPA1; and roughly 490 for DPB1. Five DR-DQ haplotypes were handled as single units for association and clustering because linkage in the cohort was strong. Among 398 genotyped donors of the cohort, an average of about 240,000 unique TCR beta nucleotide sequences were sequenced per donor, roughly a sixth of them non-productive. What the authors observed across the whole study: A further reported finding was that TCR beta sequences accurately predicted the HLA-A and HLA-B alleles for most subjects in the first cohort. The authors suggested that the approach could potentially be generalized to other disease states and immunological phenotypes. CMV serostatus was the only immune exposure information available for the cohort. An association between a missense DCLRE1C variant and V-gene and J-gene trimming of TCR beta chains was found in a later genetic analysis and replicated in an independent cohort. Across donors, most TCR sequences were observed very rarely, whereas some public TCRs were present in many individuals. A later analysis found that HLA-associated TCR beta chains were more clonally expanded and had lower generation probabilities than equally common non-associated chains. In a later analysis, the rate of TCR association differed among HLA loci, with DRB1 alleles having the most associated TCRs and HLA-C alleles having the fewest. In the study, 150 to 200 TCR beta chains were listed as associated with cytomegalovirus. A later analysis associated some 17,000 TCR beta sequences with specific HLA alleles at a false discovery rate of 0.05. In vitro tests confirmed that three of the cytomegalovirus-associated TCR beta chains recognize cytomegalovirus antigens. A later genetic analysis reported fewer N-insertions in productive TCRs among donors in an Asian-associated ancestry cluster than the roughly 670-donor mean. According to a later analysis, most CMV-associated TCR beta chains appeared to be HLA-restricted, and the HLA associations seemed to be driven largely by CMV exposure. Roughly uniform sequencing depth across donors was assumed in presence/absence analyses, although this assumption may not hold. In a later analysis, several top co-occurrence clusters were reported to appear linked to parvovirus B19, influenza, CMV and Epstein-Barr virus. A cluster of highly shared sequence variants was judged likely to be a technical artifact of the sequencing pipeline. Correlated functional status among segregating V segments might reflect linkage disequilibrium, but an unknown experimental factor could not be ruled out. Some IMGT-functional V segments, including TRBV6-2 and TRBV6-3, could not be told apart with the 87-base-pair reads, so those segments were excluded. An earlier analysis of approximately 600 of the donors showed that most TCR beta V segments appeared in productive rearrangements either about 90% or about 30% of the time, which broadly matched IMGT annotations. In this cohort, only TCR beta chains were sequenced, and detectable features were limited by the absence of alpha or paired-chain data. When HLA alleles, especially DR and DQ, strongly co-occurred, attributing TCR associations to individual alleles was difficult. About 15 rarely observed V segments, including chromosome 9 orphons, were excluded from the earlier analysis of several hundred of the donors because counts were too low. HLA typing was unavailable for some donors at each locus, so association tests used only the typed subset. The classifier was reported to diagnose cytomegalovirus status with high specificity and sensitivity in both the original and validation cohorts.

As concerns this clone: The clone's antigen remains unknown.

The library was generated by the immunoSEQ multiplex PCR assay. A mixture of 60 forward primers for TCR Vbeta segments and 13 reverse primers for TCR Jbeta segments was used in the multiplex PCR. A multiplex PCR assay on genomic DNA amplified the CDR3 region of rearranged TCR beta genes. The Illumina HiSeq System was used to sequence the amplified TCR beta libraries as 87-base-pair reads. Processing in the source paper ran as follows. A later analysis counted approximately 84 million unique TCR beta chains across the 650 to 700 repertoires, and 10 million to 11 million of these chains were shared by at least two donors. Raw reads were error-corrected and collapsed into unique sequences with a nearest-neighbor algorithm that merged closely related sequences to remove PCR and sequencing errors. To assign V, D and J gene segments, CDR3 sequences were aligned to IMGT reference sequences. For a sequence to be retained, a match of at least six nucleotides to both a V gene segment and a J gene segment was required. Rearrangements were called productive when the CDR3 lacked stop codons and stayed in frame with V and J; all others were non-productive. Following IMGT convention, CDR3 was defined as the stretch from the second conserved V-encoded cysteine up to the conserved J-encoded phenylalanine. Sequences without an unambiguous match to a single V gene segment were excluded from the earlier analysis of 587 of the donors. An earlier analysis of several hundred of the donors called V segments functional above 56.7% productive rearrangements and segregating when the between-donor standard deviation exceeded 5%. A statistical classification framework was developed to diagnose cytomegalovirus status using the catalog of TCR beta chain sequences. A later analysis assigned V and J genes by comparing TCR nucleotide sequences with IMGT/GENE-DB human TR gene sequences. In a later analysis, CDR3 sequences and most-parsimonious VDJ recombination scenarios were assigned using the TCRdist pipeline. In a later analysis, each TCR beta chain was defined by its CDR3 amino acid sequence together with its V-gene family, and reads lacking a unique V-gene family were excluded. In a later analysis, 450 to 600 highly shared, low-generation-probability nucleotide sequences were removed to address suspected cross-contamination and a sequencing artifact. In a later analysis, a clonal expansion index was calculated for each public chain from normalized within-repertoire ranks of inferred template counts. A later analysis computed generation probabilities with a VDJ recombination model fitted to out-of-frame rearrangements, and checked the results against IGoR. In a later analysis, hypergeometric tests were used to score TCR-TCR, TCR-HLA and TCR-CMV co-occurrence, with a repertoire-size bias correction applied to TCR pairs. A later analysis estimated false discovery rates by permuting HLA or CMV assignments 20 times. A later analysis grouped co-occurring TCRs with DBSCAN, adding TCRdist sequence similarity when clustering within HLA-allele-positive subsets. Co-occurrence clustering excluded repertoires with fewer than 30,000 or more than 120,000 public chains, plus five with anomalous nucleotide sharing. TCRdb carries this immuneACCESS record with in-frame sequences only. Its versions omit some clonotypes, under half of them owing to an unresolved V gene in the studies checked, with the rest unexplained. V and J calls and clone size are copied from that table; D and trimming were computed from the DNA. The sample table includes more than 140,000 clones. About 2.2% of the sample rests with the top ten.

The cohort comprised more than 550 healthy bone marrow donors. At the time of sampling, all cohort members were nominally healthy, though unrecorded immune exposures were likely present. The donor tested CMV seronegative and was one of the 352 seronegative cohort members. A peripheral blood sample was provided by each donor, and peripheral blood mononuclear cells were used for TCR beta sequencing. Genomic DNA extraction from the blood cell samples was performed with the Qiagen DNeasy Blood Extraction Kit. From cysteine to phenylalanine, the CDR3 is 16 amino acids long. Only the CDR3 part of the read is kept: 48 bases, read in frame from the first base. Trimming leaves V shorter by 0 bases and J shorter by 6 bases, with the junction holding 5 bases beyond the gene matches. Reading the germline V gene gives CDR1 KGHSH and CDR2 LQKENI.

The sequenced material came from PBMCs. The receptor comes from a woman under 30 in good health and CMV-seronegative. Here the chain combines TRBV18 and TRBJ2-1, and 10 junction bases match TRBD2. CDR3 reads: CASSPPASGSGNEQFF. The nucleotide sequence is TGTGCCAGCTCACCACCGGCTAGCGGGAGCGGCAATGAGCAGTTCTTC.